This is a list of T cell receptor beta chains from one sample in a study of cytomegalovirus exposure and HLA in healthy donors. The table came from immunoSEQ multiplex PCR; TCRdb's copy has only in-frame clones and leaves some out. In the table there are about 160,000 clones, around three quarters of which are singletons. Material: PBMCs. The receptors shown here come from a man in his forties or fifties in good health and CMV-seropositive. Each CDR3 is given with its conserved first and last residue. The D gene is left open where the match is weak. Clone sizes are given selectively: once, few, many, or a class where the clone is expanded.

length	J	D	V	size	CDR3	DNA
17	TRBJ2-6	TRBD1	TRBV27	-	CASRTRDRAAGANVLTF	TGTGCCAGCAGAACACGGGACAGGGCGGCTGGGGCCAACGTCCTGACTTTC
14	TRBJ2-7	-	TRBV27	-	CASSSLDIFSEQYF	TGTGCCAGCAGTTCCCTGGACATTTTCAGCGAGCAGTACTTC
19	TRBJ1-5	TRBD1	TRBV15	-	CATSIDRGSSLDSNQPQHF	TGTGCCACCAGTATTGACAGGGGGAGTTCCCTGGATAGCAATCAGCCCCAGCATTTT
15	TRBJ2-2	TRBD2	TRBV7-9	-	CASSGRGGDSGELFF	TGTGCCAGCAGCGGGAGGGGAGGGGACTCCGGGGAGCTGTTTTTT
15	TRBJ1-1	-	TRBV6-6	-	CASSTGVGRITEAFF	TGTGCCAGCAGTACCGGTGTGGGGAGGATCACTGAAGCTTTCTTT
14	TRBJ2-7	TRBD2	TRBV7-6	-	CASSLLAGGTVKYF	TGTGCCAGCAGCTTACTAGCGGGGGGGACGGTGAAGTACTTC
14	TRBJ1-2	-	TRBV7-2	few	CASSNYRTDYGYTF	TGTGCCAGCAGCAACTACAGGACCGACTATGGCTACACCTTC
15	TRBJ2-6	-	TRBV6-5	-	CASSSSGYGANVLTF	TGTGCCAGCAGTTCTTCAGGGTACGGGGCCAACGTCCTGACTTTC
14	TRBJ2-1	-	TRBV7-3	-	CASSLMGGGEEQFF	TGTGCCAGCAGCTTAATGGGGGGGGGCGAAGAGCAGTTCTTC
14	TRBJ2-1	-	TRBV6-1	-	CASSDWARNNEQFF	TGTGCCAGCAGTGATTGGGCCAGGAACAATGAGCAGTTCTTC
14	TRBJ2-1	TRBD1	TRBV7-9	-	CASSLGGQTNEQFF	TGTGCCAGCAGCTTAGGGGGACAGACGAATGAGCAGTTCTTC
12	TRBJ1-5	-	TRBV7-8	few	CASSLSNQPQHF	TGTGCCAGCAGCCTCAGCAATCAGCCCCAGCATTTT
14	TRBJ2-7	TRBD1	TRBV2	-	CASSGGTGGSEQYF	TGTGCCAGCAGTGGGGGGACAGGGGGCTCCGAGCAGTACTTC
14	TRBJ2-7	TRBD1	TRBV5-1	once	CASSTGQRSYEQYF	TGCGCCAGCAGCACGGGACAGAGATCCTACGAGCAGTACTTC